The 8 T cell receptor beta chains given below trace back to one sample, sequenced in a study of cytomegalovirus exposure and HLA in healthy donors. PCR used 60 Vbeta primers and 13 Jbeta primers. Some clones are missing from TCRdb's copy, which holds only in-frame ones; the method was immunoSEQ multiplex PCR. The sample holds about 170,000 clones, roughly four fifths seen once. Sequencing was performed on PBMCs. The receptors here all came from a woman between 45 and 65 years old in good health and CMV-seropositive.

V is TRBV10-2 and J is TRBJ1-1, with D perhaps matching TRBD1 (5 bases). The CDR3 runs to 13 residues. In germline, CDR1 is WSHSY, CDR2 SAAADI. Trimming removed 1 base from V and 6 bases from J, with 9 bases in between. CDR3 bases: TGCGCCAGCAGTGAGTTGACAGAGTCTGAAGCTTTCTTT. Translation gives CASSELTESEAFF.

This chain connects TRBV6-1 to TRBJ1-1; D unresolved. The CDR3 runs to 13 residues. V was shortened by 3 bases and J by 7 bases, with 12 bases between the two germline ends. Germline V gene lookup returns CDR1 MNHNS and CDR2 SASEGT. The CDR3 bases are TGTGCCAGCAGTGAGGTCCAAGAGGTTGAAGCTTTCTTT. It encodes CASSEVQEVEAFF.

This chain links TRBV13 with TRBJ2-4; 11 bases are shared with TRBD2. CDR3 length equals 15 residues. The J segment lost 6 bases and the V segment lost 6 bases, leaving 7 bases of the junction unmatched. Germline values: CDR1 PRHDT, CDR2 FYEKMQ (reference sequence). The CDR3 region is CASSRSGGAVNIQYF. Written as DNA, the CDR3 is TGTGCCAGCAGTCGTAGCGGGGGGGCTGTAAACATTCAGTACTTC.

The rearrangement joins TRBV5-1 to TRBJ1-2; D is ambiguous. Germline assignment: CDR1 SGHRS and CDR2 YFSETQ. The CDR3 is 14 amino acids. V was shortened by 1 base and J by 4 bases, with 11 bases between the two germline ends. CDR3 sequence: CASSLSGESYGYTF. For the CDR3, the DNA is TGCGCCAGCAGCTTGTCGGGAGAGAGCTATGGCTACACCTTC.

This clone was picked up one time. J is TRBJ2-7 and V is TRBV20-1; no firm D call. Germline V gene data show CDR1 as DFQATT and CDR2 as SNEGSKA (reference sequence). This CDR3 has 11 amino acids. Deletions cut 1 base from V and 5 bases from J, with 6 bases between. In DNA form, the CDR3 reads TGCAGTGCTAGAGTGGCGGACGAGCAGTACTTC. Amino acid sequence: CSARVADEQYF.

The rearrangement joins TRBV27 to TRBJ2-3; 9 positions match TRBD1. The CDR3 extends over 18 amino acids. Germline V gene lookup returns CDR1 MNHEY and CDR2 SMNVEV (reference sequence). Losses at the gene ends were 2 bases for V and 3 bases for J; bases not matched to a gene: 12. The CDR3 region has the DNA TGTGCCAGCAGTTTACCAGGGACAGGGCCCGGGGGTACAGATACGCAGTATTTT. It codes for CASSLPGTGPGGTDTQYF.

The chain combines TRBV4-1 with TRBJ2-3; the match to TRBD2 covers 8 bases. Germline-derived CDR1 and CDR2 are MGHRA and YSYEKL. J gave up 2 bases and V 4 bases, and 8 bases lay outside the gene matches. CDR3 length equals 16 residues. The CDR3 region has the DNA TGCGCCAGCAGCCGAGGAGCGGGGGCATACACAGATACGCAGTATTTT. Translating it yields CASSRGAGAYTDTQYF.

This clone was seen a few times. The chain employs TRBV6-1 and TRBJ1-4; perhaps TRBD1 as D (5 bases). CDR3 size: 12 residues. V lost 11 bases, J lost 4 bases, and 11 bases lay in between. Looked up from germline, CDR1 is MNHNS and CDR2 is SASEGT. The CDR3 loop is CASGYINEKLFF. CDR3 coding DNA: TGTGCCTCAGGGTACATTAATGAAAAACTGTTTTTT.